This entry features one T cell receptor beta chain sequence. The sample belongs to a study of blood T cell repertoires in COVID-19. As for the study in general: COVID-19 samples collected from the United States, Italy and Spain covered acute and convalescent phases. In each case, the material was cDNA or gDNA derived from T cells, B-cell-depleted T cells, or PBMCs.

The germline gives CDR1 MNHNY, CDR2 SVGAGI (reference sequence). CDR3 length: 18 amino acids. V was clipped by 5 bases and J by 7 bases; unmatched bases: 15. Authors' methods: Estimation of nucleated cell counts was performed using reference gene primer amplification. Sequencing used immunoSEQ multiplex PCR; TCRdb keeps in-frame clones, though not all of them. V, J and clone size are taken as reported in that table, and D and trimming were inferred from the DNA itself. Of just over 50,000 clones detected, around 84% appear once; the ten largest clones hold around 15%. This chain uses TRBV6-6 with TRBJ1-6; 9 bases fit TRBD1. This receptor was identified in a man aged 70-80 years with acute or convalescent COVID-19. Material for sequencing was peripheral blood. The CDR3 sequence: CASSHTRKKTGGNSPLHF. The CDR3 region has the DNA TGTGCCAGCAGTCACACCCGGAAAAAGACAGGGGGGAATTCACCCCTCCACTTT.